This TCR beta chain was obtained from a study of T-cell reconstitution after alpha-beta-depleted transplantation in children. Findings and limits, study-wide: Once a year had passed after transplant, T-cell counts and diversity came mostly from newly produced T cells. The study reportedly traced alpha-beta T cells about two months after transplant to several hundred expanded graft clones.

Turning to this clonotype: The antigen remains unidentified.

The germline gives CDR1 SQVTM, CDR2 ANQGSEA. The V gene lost 6 bases and the J gene lost 1 base, with 21 bases spanning the gap. The CDR3 is 16 residues long. Unique molecular identifiers were used to barcode this TCRbeta library. TCRdb processed the PCR reads anew with MiXCR; each CDR3 protein has one entry. The repertoire includes more than 200,000 distinct CDR3 sequences, roughly a quarter of them detected once, and less than 3.5% sits in the top ten. Sequenced here: PBMCs, sampled before TCRalphabeta/CD19-depleted stem cell transplant. The chain combines TRBV29-1 with TRBJ1-1, with TRBD1 as a possible D gene (5 bases). The receptor was isolated from a girl aged 2 to 9 with Fanconi anemia, due to receive a stem cell transplant. In nucleotides, the CDR3 is TGCAGCGTCGAGAGGAGTGGGGGAGCAGGGAACACTGAAGCTTTCTTT. Translation gives CSVERSGGAGNTEAFF.